Sequencing of this T cell receptor (beta chain) was carried out in a study of OX40 agonist ivuxolimab in advanced cancers. Across the study: Subjects had a mean age of about 60 years, with a range of about 23 to 85; more than 75% were male. Partial responses occurred in Three dose-escalation patients, one with hepatocellular carcinoma and two with cutaneous melanoma.

Study conclusions and caveats: Still undetermined is the antigen specificity of the expanded peripheral T cells.

TCRdb's copy holds only in-frame clones and misses some; the assay was immunoSEQ multiplex PCR. This table holds approximately 21,000 clones, 82% found once. Peripheral blood came from all dose cohorts at three timepoints. Concerning this clone: What it binds is unknown.

The J segment lost 8 bases and the V segment lost 2 bases, leaving 9 bases of the junction unmatched. This CDR3 is 15 amino acids long. Germline V gene sequence: CDR1 GTSNPN, CDR2 SVGIG (reference sequence). The chain recombines TRBV30 with TRBJ2-3, with 11 nucleotides matching TRBD1. This sequence originates from an adult with an advanced solid tumor such as melanoma, head and neck, liver or kidney cancer. The specimen comprised CD4+ or CD8+ T cells sorted from blood, sampled in a trial of the OX40 agonist ivuxolimab. The CDR3 here is CAWSRDRGAARTQYF. CDR3 bases: TGTGCCTGGAGTAGGGACAGGGGGGCTGCTCGTACGCAGTATTTT.